The following is a TCR beta chain sequence with its context. The data were obtained in a study of shared T cell receptors in the human thymus. Only in-frame clones appear in the TCRdb table, and some are missing; sequencing was by immunoSEQ multiplex PCR. The sample lists approximately 660,000 clones, around 87% occurring once. This sample also belongs to another study, concerning human thymus T cells. That source reports: Healthy Finnish infants undergoing corrective surgery for congenital heart defects were the donors. Thymic tissue was derived from resections collected during corrective heart surgery. Unrelated individuals had highly overlapping thymic repertoires, as reported in related research.

The sequence was collected from a boy in the first two years of life with a congenital heart defect. Sample: thymocytes.

CDR3 sequence reads: CASSQDIGLANEQFF. The CDR3, as DNA: TGCGCCAGCAGCCAAGATATTGGACTAGCCAATGAGCAGTTCTTC. The chain joins TRBV4-3 to TRBJ2-1, with 8 bases lining up with TRBD2. CDR3 length: 15 amino acids. V shed 0 bases, J shed 6 bases, and the junction held 4 bases outside the gene matches. The germline V gene encodes CDR1 LGHNA and CDR2 YSLEER.